This section outlines one TCR beta chain sequence together with its context. The antigen it binds to is not known. No base quality values were provided; no much bigger clone lies one nucleotide off. The immunoSEQ Assay, a bias-controlled multiplex PCR, was used to amplify TCRbeta CDR3 regions from genomic DNA. Per the source publication's procedure: The number of nucleated cells in each sample was estimated from the amplification of reference gene primers within the assay. To quantify the absolute abundance of each unique TCRbeta CDR3 rearrangement, sequence reads were collapsed and filtered. For each sample, productive Simpson clonality was calculated as the square root of Simpson's diversity index across productive rearrangements. TCRdb stores this immuneACCESS table with in-frame sequences only. Part of the clones is absent; in the studies checked, under half of the shortfall reflects unresolved V genes, and no reason is known for the rest. The DNA was the basis for D and trimming; V, J and clone size are from that table. In all, the sample holds approximately 440,000 clones, and about 85% of those were seen once. Roughly 0.72% of the sample is held by the ten biggest clonotypes.

Enrolling through a virtual design, the prospective study's participants ranged in age from roughly 18 to 89 years and lived across roughly 24 United States geographic areas. In the prospective study, cohorts were assigned on the basis of participant-reported clinical history obtained from a screening survey and a study questionnaire. Recovered participants in ImmuneRACE Cohort 3 were defined by two consecutive negative NP/OP PCR tests, clearance by a healthcare professional, or resolution of symptoms. Mobile phlebotomists in the prospective study collected whole blood, serum and a nasopharyngeal or oropharyngeal swab from every participant. Prospective study participants could optionally give additional blood draws and questionnaires over a roughly two-month period. Prospective study blood samples were shipped either frozen or at room temperature before DNA extraction. The data were taken from a study of blood T cell repertoires in COVID-19 (TCRdb year 2020). Background for the entire study: Samples from collaborators originated in the United States, Italy and Spain and spanned both the acute and convalescent phases of COVID-19. The material from the prospective study consisted of cDNA or gDNA derived from T cells, B-cell-depleted T cells, or PBMCs. Deeply sampled blood TCRbeta repertoires from subjects exposed to, actively infected with, or recovered from COVID-19 were included in the dataset. The repertoires were made available in a free public database intended to serve as a resource for research on the immune response to SARS-CoV-2. The samples were drawn from two sources: the first 160 participants of the ongoing ImmuneRACE study, and about 1,300 subjects contributed by 6 global collaborators. The sample metadata nearly always contained a de-identified subject ID, COVID-19 status, age in years and sex. Where available, HLA class I and class II types were taken from metadata supplied by the sample provider and were not determined by assay-based typing.

Broad study findings and their caveats: The quantity of clinical and demographic metadata differed by source and by participant and was supplied without curation.

Sequenced: PBMCs or T cells enriched from blood (not recorded which). The TCR originated in a woman between 18 and 29 years old who had recovered from COVID-19.

This receptor has the CDR3 CASSRQINTEAFF. The DNA sequence is TGTGCCAGCAGCCGACAGATTAACACTGAAGCTTTCTTT. Recombination linked TRBV7-8 to TRBJ1-1; D gene: possibly TRBD1, on 5 matching bases. V lost 5 bases and J lost 2 bases; the stretch between them is 9 bases long. Taken from the germline V gene, the CDR1 and CDR2 loops are SGHVS and FQNEAQ. The CDR3 contains 13 residues, cysteine and phenylalanine counted. Here the CDR3 DNA is all that survives: 39 bases in frame from base 1. Reference TRBV7-8 and TRBJ1-1 genes cover what lies past the CDR3, so the full variable domain is GAGVSQSPRYKVAKRGQDVALRCDPISGHVSLFWYQQALGQGPEFLTYFQNEAQLDKSGLPSDRFFAERPEGSVSTLKIQRTQQEDSAVYLCASSRQINTEAFFGQGTRLTVV.